Listed here is a single T cell receptor (beta chain). Its antigen target is currently unknown. Per-base quality was not reported, and no clone a single base away is much larger than it. Using the immunoSEQ two-step multiplex PCR at survey-level depth, TRB CDR3 regions were amplified from genomic DNA. Synthetic inline TR CDR3 controls covering all V-J pairings were spiked into each PCR so that template counts could be estimated and amplification bias removed. Reads went through processing to reduce amplification and sequencing bias, and quantification was done against synthetic TR CDR3 analogs. The authors' analysis ran thus. Raw data were processed in ImmunoSEQ Analyzer, with out-of-frame sequences and CDR3s containing stop codons removed, and genes were named according to IMGT nomenclature. Repertoire diversity was summarized as normalized Shannon entropy, defined as 1 minus Pielou's evenness. TRB sequences were treated as identical only when sharing V gene, J gene and CDR3. Public PML clonotypes were CDR3s shared by two or more PML-onset samples but absent earlier, in controls, and in public databases. Position-by-position CDR3 amino acid composition was analyzed in Skylign with the observed count method. The table comes from immuneACCESS by way of TCRdb, which keeps in-frame sequences with V and J called. Part of the clones is missing from these tables; in studies checked, under half for an unresolved V gene and the rest for unknown reasons. Clone size and V and J calls were adopted from that table, with D and trimming inferred from the DNA. Within this sample are tens of thousands of clones, with approximately 84% of them counted one time only. About 3.2% of the sample is taken by the ten largest.

Deletion took 0 bases off V and 7 bases off J, with a span of 15 bases between the germline ends. Including the terminal cysteine and phenylalanine, the CDR3 comprises 15 residues. Only CDR3 DNA remains: 45 bases, in frame from the first base. The germline V gene (reference sequence) gives CDR1 as GTSNPN and CDR2 as SVGIG. This specimen belongs to a study of multiple sclerosis patients with progressive multifocal leukoencephalopathy (dated by TCRdb to about 2019). Notes on the research overall: The study examined peripheral T and B cells of MS patients who developed PML (4 under natalizumab, 1 after alemtuzumab) and treated patients who did not. Two natalizumab-treated patients who later developed PML were followed longitudinally from before therapy through 6 and 12 months to PML onset. The goal of the study was to detect any JC virus-specific or public T-cell expansions that arose at the time of PML onset. The full study reports these points: The analysis covered only peripheral blood, although cerebrospinal fluid or brain lymphocytes might be more informative for natalizumab-associated PML. With only a small, descriptive cohort, it remained unclear whether the findings reflect JC virus infection or general immunocompromise. Most PML patients had lower normalized Shannon entropy, suggesting less diverse TRB repertoires, while values in the natalizumab-treated controls sat near 1. When PML developed, no shared TRBV or TRBJ gene usage and no preferred TRBV-TRBJ pairings were found. TRB clones with frequency above 0.5% were observed only in PML patients, but the clones expanded at PML onset were found to be already present before and during natalizumab therapy.

Per the publication, the time point label means: time of PML onset. Read against the paper, the sample's treatment or condition label means: on natalizumab therapy at sampling. PML diagnosis was based on clinical and MRI findings and was confirmed by detection of JC virus DNA in cerebrospinal fluid. In the natalizumab-treated patients, PML was found to develop after between roughly 15 and 56 months of natalizumab therapy. Every listed patient had earlier received interferon beta, and every PML patient was female. At the time of PML onset, T3 blood samples were collected. Ficoll-Hypaque density gradient centrifugation was used to isolate peripheral blood mononuclear cells.

The sequence was obtained from a human donor with progressive multifocal leukoencephalopathy. The V and J genes are TRBV30 and TRBJ2-2; the D element could tentatively be TRBD1 or TRBD2, as 5 bases agree for each. This specimen was PBMCs, taken from a patient treated with natalizumab. The CDR3 loop reads CAWSVPGREHGELFF. The DNA reads TGTGCCTGGAGTGTCCCGGGACGGGAACACGGGGAGCTGTTTTTT.